Listed below are T cell receptor beta chains from one sample, sequenced in a study of blood T cell repertoires in COVID-19. TCRdb's table, derived via immunoSEQ multiplex PCR, lists solely in-frame clones and lacks some. The sample holds approximately 38,000 clones, roughly 90% seen once. Sequenced: peripheral blood. These receptors all come from a human donor in a cohort sampled during active COVID-19. The CDR3 runs from the conserved cysteine through the conserved F or W. Fields, in order: V gene, D gene, CDR3 protein. D genes are given only for firm matches.

v_gene: TRBV6-5; d_gene: TRBD1; CDR3aa: CASSSGQGTYEQYF
v_gene: TRBV30; d_gene: TRBD2; CDR3aa: CAWSKRWGRASDTQYF
v_gene: TRBV6-5; d_gene: -; CDR3aa: CASSSYYEQYF
v_gene: TRBV29-1; d_gene: -; CDR3aa: CSAHTMNTEAFF
v_gene: TRBV5-1; d_gene: TRBD2; CDR3aa: CASSLQTSGGAGELFF
v_gene: TRBV3-1/TRBV3-2; d_gene: TRBD2; CDR3aa: CASSHTSGGGQFTDTQYF
v_gene: TRBV6-6; d_gene: -; CDR3aa: CASSATVPNEKLFF
v_gene: TRBV7-2; d_gene: -; CDR3aa: CASSIITEAFF
v_gene: TRBV7-6; d_gene: TRBD1; CDR3aa: CASSRAGGSGEQYF
v_gene: TRBV30; d_gene: TRBD2; CDR3aa: CAWSVLAGGPGETQYF
v_gene: TRBV5-1; d_gene: -; CDR3aa: CASSLESLSYEQYF
v_gene: TRBV7-3; d_gene: -; CDR3aa: CASSLSRGEQFF
v_gene: TRBV6-5; d_gene: -; CDR3aa: CASSRPTARGSPLHF
v_gene: TRBV6-5; d_gene: -; CDR3aa: CASSYSDGGNEKLFF
v_gene: TRBV5-1; d_gene: -; CDR3aa: CASSLEPGWKPQHF
v_gene: TRBV28; d_gene: -; CDR3aa: CASSGNNEQFF
v_gene: TRBV7-2; d_gene: -; CDR3aa: CASSRWGVDTDTQYF
v_gene: TRBV5-1; d_gene: -; CDR3aa: CASSPSENGVEAFF
v_gene: TRBV5-5; d_gene: -; CDR3aa: CASSLRVVAGTEAFF
v_gene: TRBV30; d_gene: -; CDR3aa: CAWSTGRDTEAFF
v_gene: TRBV19; d_gene: -; CDR3aa: CASSLALSNEQFF
v_gene: TRBV6-5; d_gene: TRBD1; CDR3aa: CASSSGTASYEQYF
v_gene: TRBV9; d_gene: -; CDR3aa: CASSSGGYIETQYF
v_gene: TRBV3-1/TRBV3-2; d_gene: TRBD1; CDR3aa: CASSRTGRTEAFF
v_gene: TRBV30; d_gene: TRBD1; CDR3aa: CAWTGGISGNTIYF
v_gene: TRBV20-1; d_gene: -; CDR3aa: CSASVQGETGELFF
v_gene: TRBV10-3; d_gene: -; CDR3aa: CAISGTSGANYGYTF
v_gene: TRBV28; d_gene: -; CDR3aa: CASSFTAASSYEQYF
v_gene: TRBV6-1; d_gene: -; CDR3aa: CASSELALYGYTF
v_gene: TRBV11-3; d_gene: -; CDR3aa: CASSLGGTGPLTQYF
v_gene: TRBV7-2; d_gene: -; CDR3aa: CASSWPGSLDEQYF
v_gene: TRBV6-6; d_gene: -; CDR3aa: CASRRDSLVETQYF
v_gene: TRBV2; d_gene: -; CDR3aa: CASSVDHRGEQFF
v_gene: TRBV28; d_gene: -; CDR3aa: CASRLGGGTGELFF
v_gene: TRBV7-9; d_gene: -; CDR3aa: CASSKGGEGNIQYF
v_gene: TRBV7-8; d_gene: TRBD1; CDR3aa: CASSPMRGVTGLNYGYTF
v_gene: TRBV18; d_gene: -; CDR3aa: CASSPQQGPQETQYF
v_gene: TRBV6-1; d_gene: -; CDR3aa: CASSDLLRGEQYF
v_gene: TRBV25-1; d_gene: TRBD2; CDR3aa: CASRGSSSGNEQFF
v_gene: TRBV7-9; d_gene: TRBD1; CDR3aa: CASSSQGAGTEAFF
v_gene: TRBV4-1; d_gene: TRBD1; CDR3aa: CASSQVGQGAGANVLTF
v_gene: TRBV18; d_gene: TRBD1; CDR3aa: CASSPGTGGVGNEQFF